Detailed here is one T cell receptor (beta chain). No cognate antigen has been identified for it. There are no base qualities to consult, and no much larger clone falls within one base. The data were obtained in a study of cytomegalovirus exposure and HLA in healthy donors (dated by TCRdb to the late 2010s). About the investigation overall: An earlier analysis of approximately 550 of the donors reported more than 250 Gb of sequence data and more than 90 million unique TCR beta sequences from approximately 180 million T cells. Of the 350 to 450 genotyped donors, less than 85% were placed in the genetic ancestry cluster associated with self-reported Caucasian donors. An earlier analysis of several hundred of the donors applied high-throughput TCR beta sequencing to assess whether each TCR beta V gene segment acted as functional or pseudogenic. Besides the first cohort of under 700 subjects, a separate validation cohort made up of over a hundred different subjects was used. The study aimed to test whether cataloging public T cell receptors could reveal signatures of past pathogen exposure. Rather than using new phenotypic data, the later analysis identified candidate immune exposures from TCR beta sequences and from how often those sequences occurred across donors. Roughly 300 gigabases of sequencing data and approximately 84 million unique TCR sequences were included in an early release covering several hundred HLA-typed donors. A handful of DR-DQ haplotypes were handled as single units for association and clustering because linkage in the cohort was strong. A later analysis re-analyzed previously published TCR beta repertoires from 660 or so donors and added high-resolution HLA genotyping to study TCR occurrence patterns. HLA typing included class I and class II loci at four-digit resolution. The study used immunosequencing to profile the T cell repertoires of approximately 650 subjects and linked those repertoires to cytomegalovirus serostatus. Every repertoire in the discovery cohort had been generated on one and the same sequencing platform. Across 398 genotyped donors of the cohort, an average of roughly 250,000 unique TCR beta nucleotide sequences per donor were sequenced, and around 20% of those sequences were non-productive. A later genetic analysis used genome-wide SNP genotypes for about 55% of the 666 donors, treating that subset as a discovery cohort. To predict cytomegalovirus infection status, the study brought together high-throughput TCR immunosequencing, statistical association of individual TCRs with disease status, and machine learning. Donor age, sex, ethnicity and CMV serostatus were collected together with the repertoire data. The number of typed donors differed by locus: about 620-630 for A, B, C, DRB1 and DQB1; 500 to 550 for DQA1; 606 for DPA1; and around 490 for DPB1.

Points the paper makes about the study in general: According to the authors, the approach could potentially be generalized to other disease states and immunological phenotypes. Some IMGT-functional V segments, including TRBV6-2 and TRBV6-3, could not be distinguished by the 87-base-pair reads and were therefore excluded. CMV serostatus was the only immune exposure information available for the cohort. A further reported finding was that TCR beta sequences accurately predicted the HLA-A and HLA-B alleles for most subjects in the first cohort. A later genetic analysis associated a missense DCLRE1C variant with V-gene and J-gene trimming of TCR beta chains, and an independent cohort replicated the association. Several of the top co-occurrence clusters appeared to be linked to parvovirus B19, influenza, CMV and Epstein-Barr virus, according to a later analysis. In a later analysis, TCR association rates were found to vary across HLA loci, with the most associated TCRs seen for DRB1 alleles and the fewest for HLA-C alleles. Compared with equally common non-associated chains, HLA-associated TCR beta chains in a later analysis were more clonally expanded and had lower generation probabilities. In the study, approximately 160 TCR beta chains were listed as associated with cytomegalovirus. The classifier was reported to diagnose cytomegalovirus status with high specificity and sensitivity in both the original cohort and the validation cohort. Roughly uniform sequencing depth across donors was assumed in presence/absence analyses, although this assumption may not hold. A cluster of highly shared sequence variants was judged likely to be a technical artifact of the sequencing pipeline. The cohort was sequenced for TCR beta chains only, and without alpha or paired-chain data the features that could be detected were limited. Broadly in line with IMGT annotations, most TCR beta V segments showed up in productive rearrangements about 87% or about 30% of the time in an earlier analysis of approximately 640 of the donors. Compared with the roughly 670-donor mean, donors in an Asian-associated ancestry cluster had fewer N-insertions in productive TCRs, according to a later genetic analysis. Across donors, most TCR sequences were observed very rarely, whereas some public TCRs were present in many individuals. When HLA alleles, especially DR and DQ, strongly co-occurred, attributing TCR associations to individual alleles was difficult. In vitro tests confirmed that a few of the cytomegalovirus-associated TCR beta chains recognize cytomegalovirus antigens. In a later analysis, 16,951 TCR beta sequences were associated with specific HLA alleles at a false discovery rate of 0.05. About 17 rarely observed V segments, including chromosome 9 orphons, were excluded from the earlier analysis of approximately 600 of the donors because counts were too low. Correlated functional status among segregating V segments might be attributable to linkage disequilibrium, but an unknown experimental factor could not be ruled out. A later analysis found that most CMV-associated TCR beta chains appeared HLA-restricted, with HLA associations seemingly driven largely by CMV exposure. HLA typing was unavailable for some donors at each locus, so association tests used only the typed subset.

Per the germline V gene (reference sequence), MNHNY is the CDR1 and SVGAGI is the CDR2. The CDR3 contains 13 residues, cysteine and phenylalanine counted. Just the 39-base CDR3 DNA is kept, in frame starting at base 1. Between the V and J ends, shortened by 4 bases and 7 bases respectively, the junction contains 14 bases. In total, 600 or so healthy bone marrow donors made up the cohort. Cohort members were all nominally healthy when sampled, although unrecorded immune exposures were likely present. The donor was CMV seronegative and was included in the group of several hundred seronegative cohort members. A peripheral blood sample was collected from each donor, and TCR beta sequencing was performed on peripheral blood mononuclear cells. The Qiagen DNeasy Blood Extraction Kit was used to extract genomic DNA from the blood cell samples. Library preparation was by the immunoSEQ multiplex PCR assay. The multiplex PCR relied on a mix of 60 forward primers for TCR Vbeta segments and 13 reverse primers for TCR Jbeta segments. The CDR3 region of rearranged TCR beta genes was amplified from genomic DNA with a multiplex PCR assay. The amplified TCR beta libraries were sequenced on the Illumina HiSeq System as 87-base-pair reads. The paper's data handling went like this. A later analysis counted tens of millions of unique TCR beta chains across the 640 or so repertoires, and about 10 million of these chains were shared by at least two donors. To remove PCR and sequencing errors, raw reads were error-corrected and collapsed into unique sequences using a nearest-neighbor algorithm that merged closely related sequences. Alignment of CDR3 sequences to IMGT reference sequences was used to assign V, D and J gene segments. For a sequence to be retained, a match of at least six nucleotides to both a V gene segment and a J gene segment was required. Rearrangements were classified as productive when the CDR3 lacked stop codons and remained in frame with V and J, and all other rearrangements were classified as non-productive. Following IMGT convention, CDR3 was defined as the stretch from the second conserved V-encoded cysteine to the conserved J-encoded phenylalanine. The earlier analysis of more than 450 of the donors excluded sequences that lacked an unambiguous match to a single V gene segment. An earlier analysis of just under 600 of the donors called V segments functional above 56.7% productive rearrangements and segregating when the between-donor standard deviation exceeded 5%. A statistical classification framework was built to diagnose cytomegalovirus status from the catalog of TCR beta chain sequences. V and J gene assignment, in a later analysis, came from comparing TCR nucleotide sequences with IMGT/GENE-DB human TR gene sequences. Using the TCRdist pipeline, a later analysis assigned CDR3 sequences along with most-parsimonious VDJ recombination scenarios. In a later analysis, every TCR beta chain was defined by the combination of its CDR3 amino acid sequence and its V-gene family, and reads without a unique V-gene family were dropped. As a way to deal with suspected cross-contamination and a sequencing artifact, a later analysis dropped 450 to 600 nucleotide sequences that were highly shared and had low generation probability. A later analysis calculated a clonal expansion index for each public chain from normalized within-repertoire ranks of inferred template counts. In a later analysis, generation probabilities were computed using a VDJ recombination model fitted to out-of-frame rearrangements, and the results were checked against IGoR. In a later analysis, hypergeometric tests were used to score TCR-TCR, TCR-HLA and TCR-CMV co-occurrence, with a repertoire-size bias correction applied to TCR pairs. To estimate false discovery rates, a later analysis permuted the HLA or CMV assignments 20 times. In a later analysis, co-occurring TCRs were grouped with DBSCAN, and TCRdist sequence similarity was added when clustering was performed within HLA-allele-positive subsets. Co-occurrence clustering excluded repertoires with fewer than 30,000 or more than 120,000 public chains, plus five with anomalous nucleotide sharing. This is the immuneACCESS table as TCRdb keeps it, with only in-frame sequences that have V and J called. A part of the clones is gone; compared with another copy, unresolved V genes explain less than half, and the rest is unexplained. V and J calls and clone size are copied from that table; D and trimming were computed from the DNA. The sample table records 200,000 or so clones; about three quarters of these occur just once. The top ten hold around 15% of the sample.

The source is a man in his forties in good health and CMV-seronegative. Input material: PBMCs. The chain was built from TRBV6-6 and TRBJ2-7, and the D gene may be TRBD2, 7 bases matching. Read as DNA, the sequence is TGTGCCAGCAGTTTAGGAGGGGGAGGGGAGCAGTACTTC. Translated, this gives CASSLGGGGEQYF.